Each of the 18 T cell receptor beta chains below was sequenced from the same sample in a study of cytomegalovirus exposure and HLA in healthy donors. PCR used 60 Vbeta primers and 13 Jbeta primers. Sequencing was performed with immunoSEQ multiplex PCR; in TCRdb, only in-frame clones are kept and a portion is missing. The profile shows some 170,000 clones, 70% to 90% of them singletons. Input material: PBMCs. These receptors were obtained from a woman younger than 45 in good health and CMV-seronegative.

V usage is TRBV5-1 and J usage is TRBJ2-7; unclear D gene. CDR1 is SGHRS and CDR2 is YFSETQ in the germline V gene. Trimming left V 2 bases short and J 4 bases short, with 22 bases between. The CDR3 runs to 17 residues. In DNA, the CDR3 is TGCGCCAGCAGCTTTTCCGGCGGCCCCGAACCCCCTTACGAGCAGTACTTC. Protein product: CASSFSGGPEPPYEQYF.

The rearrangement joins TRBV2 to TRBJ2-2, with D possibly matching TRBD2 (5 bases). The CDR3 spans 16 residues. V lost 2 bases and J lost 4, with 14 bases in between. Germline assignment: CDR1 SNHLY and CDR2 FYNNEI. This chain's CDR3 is CASSETGNDGTGELFF. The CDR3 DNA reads TGTGCCAGCAGTGAAACGGGGAACGACGGCACCGGGGAGCTGTTTTTT. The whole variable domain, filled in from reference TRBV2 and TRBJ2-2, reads EPEVTQTPSHQVTQMGQEVILRCVPISNHLYFYWYRQILGQKVEFLVSFYNNEISEKSEIFDDQFSVERPDGSNFTLKIRSTKLEDSAMYFCASSETGNDGTGELFFGEGSRLTVL.

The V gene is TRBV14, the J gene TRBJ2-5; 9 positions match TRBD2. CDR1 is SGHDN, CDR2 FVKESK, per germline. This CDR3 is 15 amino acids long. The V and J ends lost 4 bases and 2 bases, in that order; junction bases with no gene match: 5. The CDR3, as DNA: TGTGCCAGCAGCCCATACCTAGCGGGGCAAGAGACCCAGTACTTC. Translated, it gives CASSPYLAGQETQYF.

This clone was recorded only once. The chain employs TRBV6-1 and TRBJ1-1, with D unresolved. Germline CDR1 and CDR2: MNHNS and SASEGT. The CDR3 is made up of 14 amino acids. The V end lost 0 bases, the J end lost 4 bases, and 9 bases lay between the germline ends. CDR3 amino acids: CASSEAGESTEAFF. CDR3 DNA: TGTGCCAGCAGTGAAGCCGGGGAAAGCACTGAAGCTTTCTTT.

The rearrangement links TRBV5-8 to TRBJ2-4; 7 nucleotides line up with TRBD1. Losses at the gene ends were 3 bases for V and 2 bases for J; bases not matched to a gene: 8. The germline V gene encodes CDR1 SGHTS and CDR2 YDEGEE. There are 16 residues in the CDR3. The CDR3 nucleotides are TGTGCCAGCAGCTCATGGACAGGAGACACCAAAAACATTCAGTACTTC. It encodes CASSSWTGDTKNIQYF.

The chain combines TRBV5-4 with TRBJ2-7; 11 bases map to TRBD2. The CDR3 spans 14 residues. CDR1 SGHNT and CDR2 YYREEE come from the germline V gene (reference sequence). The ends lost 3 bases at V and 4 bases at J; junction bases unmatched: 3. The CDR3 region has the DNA TGTGCCAGCAGCTCTAGCGGGAGGTATTACGAGCAGTACTTC. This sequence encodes CASSSSGRYYEQYF.

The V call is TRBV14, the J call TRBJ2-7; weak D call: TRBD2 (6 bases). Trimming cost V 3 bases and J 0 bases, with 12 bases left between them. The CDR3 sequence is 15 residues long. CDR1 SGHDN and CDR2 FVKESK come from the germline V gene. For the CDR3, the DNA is TGTGCCAGCAGCCAGGGTAGCGGACCCTCCTACGAGCAGTACTTC. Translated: CASSQGSGPSYEQYF. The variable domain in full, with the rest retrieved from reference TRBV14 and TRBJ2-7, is EAGVTQFPSHSVIEKGQTVTLRCDPISGHDNLYWYRRVMGKEIKFLLHFVKESKQDESGMPNNRFLAERTGGTYSTLKVQPAELEDSGVYFCASSQGSGPSYEQYFGPGTRLTVT.

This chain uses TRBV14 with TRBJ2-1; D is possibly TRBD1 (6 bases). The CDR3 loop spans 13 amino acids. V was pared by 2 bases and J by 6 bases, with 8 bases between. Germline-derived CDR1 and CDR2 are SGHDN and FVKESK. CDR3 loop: CASSQNRVNEQFF. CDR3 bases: TGTGCCAGCAGCCAAAACAGGGTCAATGAGCAGTTCTTC.

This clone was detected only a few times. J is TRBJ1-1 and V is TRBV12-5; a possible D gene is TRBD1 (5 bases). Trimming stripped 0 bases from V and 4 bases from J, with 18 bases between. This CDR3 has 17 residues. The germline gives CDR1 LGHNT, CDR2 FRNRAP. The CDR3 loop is CASGLVRGDWFRTEAFF. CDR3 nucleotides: TGTGCTAGTGGTTTGGTACGGGGGGATTGGTTTCGCACTGAAGCTTTCTTT.

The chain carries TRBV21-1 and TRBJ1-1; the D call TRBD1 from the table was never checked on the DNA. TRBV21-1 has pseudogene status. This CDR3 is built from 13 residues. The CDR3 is CASSKKGENEAFF. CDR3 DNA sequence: TGTGCCAGCAGCAAAAAGGGGGAGAATGAAGCTTTCTTT.

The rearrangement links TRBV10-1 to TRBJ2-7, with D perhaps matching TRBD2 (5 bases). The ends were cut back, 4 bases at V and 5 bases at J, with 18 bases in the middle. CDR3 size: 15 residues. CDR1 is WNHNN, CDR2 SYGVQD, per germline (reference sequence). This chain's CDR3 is CASSVGGTGIDEQYF. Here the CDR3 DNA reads TGCGCCAGCAGTGTAGGAGGCACCGGGATCGACGAGCAGTACTTC.

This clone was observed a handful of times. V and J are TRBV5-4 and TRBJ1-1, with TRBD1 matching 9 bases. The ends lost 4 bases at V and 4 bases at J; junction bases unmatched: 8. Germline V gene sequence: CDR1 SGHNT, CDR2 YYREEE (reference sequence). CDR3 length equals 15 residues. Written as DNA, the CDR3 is TGTGCCAGCAGCCCCTGGGGACAGGGACCCACTGAAGCTTTCTTT. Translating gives CASSPWGQGPTEAFF. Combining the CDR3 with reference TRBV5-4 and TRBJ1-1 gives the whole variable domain ETGVTQSPTHLIKTRGQQVTLRCSSQSGHNTVSWYQQALGQGPQFIFQYYREEENGRGNFPPRFSGLQFPNYSSELNVNALELDDSALYLCASSPWGQGPTEAFFGQGTRLTVV.

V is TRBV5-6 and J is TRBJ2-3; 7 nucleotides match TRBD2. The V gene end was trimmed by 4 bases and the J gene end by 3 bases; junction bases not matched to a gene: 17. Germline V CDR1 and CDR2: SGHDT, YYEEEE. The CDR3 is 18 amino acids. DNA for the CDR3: TGTGCCAGCAGCCACCCCTTCTCTGGCGGGAGATTGACAGATACGCAGTATTTT. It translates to CASSHPFSGGRLTDTQYF.

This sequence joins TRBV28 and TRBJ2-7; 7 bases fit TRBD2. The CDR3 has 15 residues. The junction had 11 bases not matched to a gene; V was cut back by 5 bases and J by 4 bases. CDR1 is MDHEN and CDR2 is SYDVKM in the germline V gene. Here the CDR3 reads CASSRASGGLYEQYF. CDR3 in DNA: TGTGCCAGCAGTCGAGCTAGCGGCGGTCTGTACGAGCAGTACTTC.

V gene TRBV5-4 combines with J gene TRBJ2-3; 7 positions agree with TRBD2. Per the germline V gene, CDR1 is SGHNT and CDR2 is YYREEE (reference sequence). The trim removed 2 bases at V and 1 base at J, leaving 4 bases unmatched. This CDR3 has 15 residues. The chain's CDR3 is CASSLWDYRTDTQYF. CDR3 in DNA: TGTGCCAGCAGCTTATGGGACTACCGCACAGATACGCAGTATTTT.

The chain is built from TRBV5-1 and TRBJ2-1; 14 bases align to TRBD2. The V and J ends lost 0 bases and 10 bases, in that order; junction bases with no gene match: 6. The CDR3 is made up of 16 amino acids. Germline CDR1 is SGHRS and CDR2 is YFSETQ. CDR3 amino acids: CASSLERTSGGNEQFF. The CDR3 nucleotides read TGCGCCAGCAGCTTGGAGAGGACTAGCGGGGGGAACGAGCAGTTCTTC.

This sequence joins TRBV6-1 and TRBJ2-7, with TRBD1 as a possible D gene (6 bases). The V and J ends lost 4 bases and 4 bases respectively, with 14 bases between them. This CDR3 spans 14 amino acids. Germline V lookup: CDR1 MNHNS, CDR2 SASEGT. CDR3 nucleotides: TGTGCCAGCAGTGCCAGGGACACAACGTACGAGCAGTACTTC. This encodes CASSARDTTYEQYF.

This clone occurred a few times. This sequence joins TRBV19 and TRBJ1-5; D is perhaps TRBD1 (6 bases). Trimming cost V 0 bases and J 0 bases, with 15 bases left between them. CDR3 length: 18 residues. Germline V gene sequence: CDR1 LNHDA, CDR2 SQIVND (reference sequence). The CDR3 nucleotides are TGTGCCAGTAGTATAGACGACAGGAGGCCTTATAGCAATCAGCCCCAGCATTTT. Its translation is CASSIDDRRPYSNQPQHF. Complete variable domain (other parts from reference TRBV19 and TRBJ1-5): DGGITQSPKYLFRKEGQNVTLSCEQNLNHDAMYWYRQDPGQGLRLIYYSQIVNDFQKGDIAEGYSVSREKKESFPLTVTSAQKNPTAFYLCASSIDDRRPYSNQPQHFGDGTRLSIL.